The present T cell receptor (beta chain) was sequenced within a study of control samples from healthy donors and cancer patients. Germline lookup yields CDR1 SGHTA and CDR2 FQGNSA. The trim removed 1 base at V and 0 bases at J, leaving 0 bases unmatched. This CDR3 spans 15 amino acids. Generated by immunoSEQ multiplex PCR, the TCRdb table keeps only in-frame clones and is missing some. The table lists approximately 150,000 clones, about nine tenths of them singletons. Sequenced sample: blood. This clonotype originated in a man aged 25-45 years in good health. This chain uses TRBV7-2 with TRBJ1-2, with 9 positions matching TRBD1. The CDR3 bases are TGTGCCAGCAGCTTAGGACAGGGGGCTAACTATGGCTACACCTTC. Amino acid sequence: CASSLGQGANYGYTF.